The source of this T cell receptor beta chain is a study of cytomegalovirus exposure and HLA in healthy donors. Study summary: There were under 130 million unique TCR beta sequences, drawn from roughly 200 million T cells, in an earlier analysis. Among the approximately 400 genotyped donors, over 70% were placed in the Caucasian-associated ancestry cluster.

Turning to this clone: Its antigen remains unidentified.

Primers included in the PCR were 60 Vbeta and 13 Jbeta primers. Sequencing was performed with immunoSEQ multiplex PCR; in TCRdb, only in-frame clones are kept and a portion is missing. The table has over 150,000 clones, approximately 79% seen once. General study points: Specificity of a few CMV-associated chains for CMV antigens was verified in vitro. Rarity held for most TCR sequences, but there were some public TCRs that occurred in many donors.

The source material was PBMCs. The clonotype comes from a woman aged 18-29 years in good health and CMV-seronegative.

The CDR3 is CASSRSGETGSPLHF. CDR3 bases: TGTGCCAGCAGCCGGAGTGGGGAGACCGGGTCACCCCTCCACTTT. This rearrangement joins TRBV9 to TRBJ1-6; no reliable D call. With 4 bases removed from V and 10 bases from J, the gap between germline ends came to 18 bases. Germline V gene sequence: CDR1 SGDLS, CDR2 YYNGEE. This CDR3 region has 15 residues.